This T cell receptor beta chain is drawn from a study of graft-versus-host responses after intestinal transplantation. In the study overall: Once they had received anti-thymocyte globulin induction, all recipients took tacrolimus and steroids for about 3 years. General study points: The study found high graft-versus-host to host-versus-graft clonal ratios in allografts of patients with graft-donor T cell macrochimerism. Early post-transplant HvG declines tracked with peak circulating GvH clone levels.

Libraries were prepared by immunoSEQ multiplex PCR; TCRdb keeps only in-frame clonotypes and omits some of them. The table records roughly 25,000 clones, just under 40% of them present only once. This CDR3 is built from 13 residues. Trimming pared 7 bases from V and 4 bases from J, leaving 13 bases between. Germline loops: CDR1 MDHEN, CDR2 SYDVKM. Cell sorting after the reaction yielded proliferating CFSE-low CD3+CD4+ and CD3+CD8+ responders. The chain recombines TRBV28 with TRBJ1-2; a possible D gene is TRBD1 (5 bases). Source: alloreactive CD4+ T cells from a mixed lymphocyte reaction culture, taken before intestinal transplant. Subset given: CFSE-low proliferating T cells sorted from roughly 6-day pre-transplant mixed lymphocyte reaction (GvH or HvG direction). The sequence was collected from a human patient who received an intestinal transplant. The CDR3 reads CASTFGTPYGYTF. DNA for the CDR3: TGTGCCAGCACCTTCGGGACTCCCTATGGCTACACCTTC.